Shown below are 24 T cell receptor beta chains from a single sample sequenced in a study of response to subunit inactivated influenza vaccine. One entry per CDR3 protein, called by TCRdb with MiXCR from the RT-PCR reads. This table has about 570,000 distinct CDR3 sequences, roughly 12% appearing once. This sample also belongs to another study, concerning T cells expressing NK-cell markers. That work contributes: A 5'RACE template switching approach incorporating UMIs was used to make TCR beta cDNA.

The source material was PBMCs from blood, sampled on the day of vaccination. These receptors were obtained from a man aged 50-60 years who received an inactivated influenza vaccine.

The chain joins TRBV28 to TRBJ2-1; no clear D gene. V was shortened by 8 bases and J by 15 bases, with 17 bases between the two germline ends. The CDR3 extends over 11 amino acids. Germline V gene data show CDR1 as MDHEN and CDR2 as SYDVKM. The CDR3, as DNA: TGTGCCAGCCCCGGTATAGGGTCCGGGTTCTTC. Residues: CASPGIGSGFF. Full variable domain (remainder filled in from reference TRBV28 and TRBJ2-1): DVKVTQSSRYLVKRTGEKVFLECVQDMDHENMFWYRQDPGLGLRLIYFSYDVKMKEKGDIPEGYSVSREKKERFSLILESASTNQTSMYLCASPGIGSGFFGPGTRLTVL.

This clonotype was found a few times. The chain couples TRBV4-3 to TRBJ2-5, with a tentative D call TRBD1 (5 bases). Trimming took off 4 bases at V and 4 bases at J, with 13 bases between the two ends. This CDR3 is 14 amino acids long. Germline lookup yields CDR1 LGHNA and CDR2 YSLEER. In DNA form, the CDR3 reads TGCGCCAGCAGCCCGCAGGGTCCGGGAGAGACCCAGTACTTC. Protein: CASSPQGPGETQYF.

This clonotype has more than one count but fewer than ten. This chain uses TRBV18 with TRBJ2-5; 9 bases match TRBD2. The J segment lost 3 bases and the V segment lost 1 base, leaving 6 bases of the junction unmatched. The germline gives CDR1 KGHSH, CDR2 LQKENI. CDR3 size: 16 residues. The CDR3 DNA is TGTGCCAGCTCACCACTCCGGCTAGCGGGAAAAGAGACCCAGTACTTC. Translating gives CASSPLRLAGKETQYF.

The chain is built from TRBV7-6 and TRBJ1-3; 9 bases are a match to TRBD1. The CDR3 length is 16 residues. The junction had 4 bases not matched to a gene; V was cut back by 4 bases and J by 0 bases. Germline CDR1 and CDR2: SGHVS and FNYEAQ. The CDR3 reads CASSSTGGISGNTIYF. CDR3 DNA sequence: TGTGCCAGCAGCTCGACAGGGGGTATCTCTGGAAACACCATATATTTT.

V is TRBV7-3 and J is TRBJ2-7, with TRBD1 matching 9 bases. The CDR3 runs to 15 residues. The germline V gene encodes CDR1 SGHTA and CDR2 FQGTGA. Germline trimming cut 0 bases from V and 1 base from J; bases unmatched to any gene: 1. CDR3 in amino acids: CASSLTGQGSYEQYF. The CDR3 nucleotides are TGTGCCAGCAGCTTAACGGGACAGGGTTCCTACGAGCAGTACTTC.

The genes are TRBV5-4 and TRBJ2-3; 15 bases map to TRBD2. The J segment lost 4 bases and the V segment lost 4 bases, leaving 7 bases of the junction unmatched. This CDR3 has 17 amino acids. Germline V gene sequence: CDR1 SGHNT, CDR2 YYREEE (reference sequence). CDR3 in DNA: TGTGCCAGCAGCCCCGGGACTAGCGGGAGGATTGCAGATACGCAGTATTTT. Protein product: CASSPGTSGRIADTQYF.

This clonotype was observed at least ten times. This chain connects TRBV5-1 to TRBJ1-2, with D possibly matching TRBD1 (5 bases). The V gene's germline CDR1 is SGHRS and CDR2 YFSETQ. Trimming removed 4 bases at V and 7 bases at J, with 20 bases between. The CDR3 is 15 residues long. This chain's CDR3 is CASSVTPGTRGGYTF. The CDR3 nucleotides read TGCGCCAGCAGCGTGACTCCCGGGACGAGAGGTGGCTACACCTTC.

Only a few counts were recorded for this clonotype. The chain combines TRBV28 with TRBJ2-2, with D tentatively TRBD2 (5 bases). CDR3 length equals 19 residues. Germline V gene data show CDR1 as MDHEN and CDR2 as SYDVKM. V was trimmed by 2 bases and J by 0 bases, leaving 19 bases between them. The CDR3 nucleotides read TGTGCCAGCAGTTTAATGATCCCTGAGGGCGCTTCGAACACCGGGGAGCTGTTTTTT. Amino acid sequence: CASSLMIPEGASNTGELFF.

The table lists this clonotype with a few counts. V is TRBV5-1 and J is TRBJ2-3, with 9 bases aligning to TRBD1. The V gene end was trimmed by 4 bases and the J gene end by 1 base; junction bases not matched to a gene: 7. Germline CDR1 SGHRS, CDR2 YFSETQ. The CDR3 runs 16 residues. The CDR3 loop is CASSRTGAIRTDTQYF. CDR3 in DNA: TGCGCCAGCAGCCGGACAGGGGCGATCCGCACAGATACGCAGTATTTT.

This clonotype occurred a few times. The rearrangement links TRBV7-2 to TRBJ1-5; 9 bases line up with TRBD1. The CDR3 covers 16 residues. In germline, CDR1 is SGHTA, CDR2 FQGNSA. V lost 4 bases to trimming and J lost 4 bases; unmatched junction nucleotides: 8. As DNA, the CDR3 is TGTGCCAGCAGCTCCCTGGACAGGGGAGGGAATCAGCCCCAGCATTTT. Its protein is CASSSLDRGGNQPQHF.

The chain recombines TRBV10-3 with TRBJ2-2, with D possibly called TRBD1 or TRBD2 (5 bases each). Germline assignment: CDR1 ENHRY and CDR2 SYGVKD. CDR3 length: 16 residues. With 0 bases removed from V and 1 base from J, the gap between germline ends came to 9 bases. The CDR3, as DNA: TGTGCCATCAGTGAGTCCGGGGCGAAGAACACCGGGGAGCTGTTTTTT. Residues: CAISESGAKNTGELFF.

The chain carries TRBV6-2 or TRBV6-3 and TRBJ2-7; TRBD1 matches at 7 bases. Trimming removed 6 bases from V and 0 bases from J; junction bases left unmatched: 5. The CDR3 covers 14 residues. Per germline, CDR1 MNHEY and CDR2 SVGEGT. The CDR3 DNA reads TGTGCCAGCAGCCGACAGGGACCCTCCTACGAGCAGTACTTC. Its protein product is CASSRQGPSYEQYF.

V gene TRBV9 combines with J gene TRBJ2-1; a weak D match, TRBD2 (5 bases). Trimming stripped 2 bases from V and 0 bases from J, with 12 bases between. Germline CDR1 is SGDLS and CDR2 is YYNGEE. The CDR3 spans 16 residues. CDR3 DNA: TGTGCCAGCAGCGTGGTGGCGGGCAGCTCCTACAATGAGCAGTTCTTC. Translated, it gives CASSVVAGSSYNEQFF.

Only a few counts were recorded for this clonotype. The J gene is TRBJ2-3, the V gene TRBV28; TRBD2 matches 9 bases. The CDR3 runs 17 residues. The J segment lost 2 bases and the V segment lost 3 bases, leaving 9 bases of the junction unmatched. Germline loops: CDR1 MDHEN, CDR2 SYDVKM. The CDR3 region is CASSFARSGGFTDTQYF. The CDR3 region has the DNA TGTGCCAGCAGTTTTGCCCGTAGCGGGGGATTCACAGATACGCAGTATTTT.

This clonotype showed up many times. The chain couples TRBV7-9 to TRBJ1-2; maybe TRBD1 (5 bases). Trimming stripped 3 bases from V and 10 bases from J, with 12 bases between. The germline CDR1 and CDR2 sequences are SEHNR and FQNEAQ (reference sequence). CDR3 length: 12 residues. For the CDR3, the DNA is TGTGCCAGCAGCTTCGACAGCGGACTCTACACCTTC. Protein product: CASSFDSGLYTF.

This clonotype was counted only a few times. For the CDR3, the DNA is TGTGCCAGCAGTTCAGGCCCCCGGCCAGTTACGCAGTATTTT. It is translated as CASSSGPRPVTQYF. The V and J genes are TRBV28 and TRBJ2-3, with D hard to call. This CDR3 has 14 amino acids. The V gene's germline CDR1 is MDHEN and CDR2 SYDVKM. The V and J ends lost 4 bases and 8 bases respectively, with 16 bases between them.

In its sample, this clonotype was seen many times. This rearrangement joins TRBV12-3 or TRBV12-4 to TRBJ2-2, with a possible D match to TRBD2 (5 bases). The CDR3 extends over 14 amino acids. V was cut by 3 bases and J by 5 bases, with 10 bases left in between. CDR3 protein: CASSFTRGTGELFF. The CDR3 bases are TGTGCCAGCAGTTTTACCCGGGGTACCGGGGAGCTGTTTTTT.

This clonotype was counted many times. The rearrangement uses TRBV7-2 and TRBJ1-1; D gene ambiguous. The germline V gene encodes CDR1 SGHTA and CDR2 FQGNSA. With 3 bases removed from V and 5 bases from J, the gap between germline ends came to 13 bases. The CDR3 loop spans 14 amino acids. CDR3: CASSLMVARTEAFF. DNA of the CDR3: TGTGCCAGCAGCTTGATGGTGGCTCGGACTGAAGCTTTCTTT.

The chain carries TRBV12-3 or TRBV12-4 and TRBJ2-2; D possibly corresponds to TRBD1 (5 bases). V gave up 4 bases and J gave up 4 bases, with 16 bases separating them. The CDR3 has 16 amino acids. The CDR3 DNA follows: TGTGCCAGCAGTTCTGAAGGGGCGCGAGGCACCGGGGAGCTGTTTTTT. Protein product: CASSSEGARGTGELFF.

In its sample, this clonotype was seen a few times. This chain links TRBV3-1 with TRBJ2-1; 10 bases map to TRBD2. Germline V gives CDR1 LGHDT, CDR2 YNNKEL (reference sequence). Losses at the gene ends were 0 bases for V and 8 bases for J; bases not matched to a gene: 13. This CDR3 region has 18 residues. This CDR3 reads CASSQDRSGRAGSYEQFF. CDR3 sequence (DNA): TGTGCCAGCAGCCAAGATCGAAGCGGGAGGGCCGGGTCCTATGAGCAGTTCTTC.

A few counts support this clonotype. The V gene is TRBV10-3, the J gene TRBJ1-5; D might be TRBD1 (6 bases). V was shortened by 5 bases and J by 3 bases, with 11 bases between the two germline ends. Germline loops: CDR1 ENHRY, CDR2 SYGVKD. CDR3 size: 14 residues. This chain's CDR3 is CAISPSGANQPQHF. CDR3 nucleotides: TGTGCCATCAGTCCCTCAGGGGCCAATCAGCCCCAGCATTTT.

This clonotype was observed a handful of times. The chain's CDR3 is CASSSDRGINEQYF. The CDR3 DNA is TGTGCCAGCAGCTCGGACAGGGGGATCAACGAGCAGTACTTC. This rearrangement joins TRBV5-5 to TRBJ2-7, with TRBD1 matching over 10 bases. The CDR3 is 14 amino acids. With 3 bases clipped from V and 5 bases from J, the junction kept 5 bases outside the gene matches. From germline, CDR1 is SGHKS and CDR2 YYEKEE (reference sequence).

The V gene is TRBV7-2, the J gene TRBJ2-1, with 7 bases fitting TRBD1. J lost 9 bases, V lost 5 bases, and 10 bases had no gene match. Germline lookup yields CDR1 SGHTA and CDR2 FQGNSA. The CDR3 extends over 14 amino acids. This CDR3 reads CASSRVAGGGEQFF. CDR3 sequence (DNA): TGTGCCAGCAGCCGCGTGGCAGGGGGTGGTGAGCAGTTCTTC.

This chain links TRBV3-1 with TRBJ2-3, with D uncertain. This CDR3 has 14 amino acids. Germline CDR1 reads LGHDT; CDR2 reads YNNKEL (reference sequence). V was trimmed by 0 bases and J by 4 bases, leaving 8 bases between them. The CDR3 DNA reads TGTGCCAGCAGCCAAGATGGACGGGCAGATACGCAGTATTTT. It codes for CASSQDGRADTQYF.